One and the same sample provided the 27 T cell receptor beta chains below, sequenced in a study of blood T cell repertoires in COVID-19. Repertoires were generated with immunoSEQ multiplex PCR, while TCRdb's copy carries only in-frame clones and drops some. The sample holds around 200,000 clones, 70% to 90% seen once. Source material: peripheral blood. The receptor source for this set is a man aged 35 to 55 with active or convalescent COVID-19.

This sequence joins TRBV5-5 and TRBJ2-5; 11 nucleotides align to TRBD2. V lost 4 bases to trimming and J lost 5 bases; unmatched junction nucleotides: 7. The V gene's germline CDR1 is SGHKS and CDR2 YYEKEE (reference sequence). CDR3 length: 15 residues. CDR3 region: CASSIPTSGVETQYF. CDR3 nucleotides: TGTGCCAGCAGCATTCCGACTAGCGGGGTGGAGACCCAGTACTTC.

The CDR3 region is CASSLTGGELFF. The CDR3 nucleotides are TGTGCCAGCAGTTTAACTGGCGGGGAGCTGTTTTTT. The chain couples TRBV12-3 or TRBV12-4 to TRBJ2-2; no definite D call. V lost 2 bases, J lost 7 bases, and 5 bases lay in between. The CDR3 covers 12 residues.

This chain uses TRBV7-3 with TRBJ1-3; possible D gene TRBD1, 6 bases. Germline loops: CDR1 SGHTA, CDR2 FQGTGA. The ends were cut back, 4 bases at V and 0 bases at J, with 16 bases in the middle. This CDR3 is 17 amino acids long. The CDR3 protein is CASSSRTEYISGNTIYF. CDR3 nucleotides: TGTGCCAGCAGCTCCCGGACAGAATATATCTCTGGAAACACCATATATTTT.

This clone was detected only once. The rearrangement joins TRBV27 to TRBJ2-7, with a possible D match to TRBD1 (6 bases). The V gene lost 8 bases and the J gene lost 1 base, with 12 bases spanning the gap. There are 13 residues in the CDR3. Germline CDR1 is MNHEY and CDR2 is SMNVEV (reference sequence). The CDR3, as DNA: TGTGCCAGCGCGCAGGGGCGTTCCTACGAGCAGTACTTC. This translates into CASAQGRSYEQYF.

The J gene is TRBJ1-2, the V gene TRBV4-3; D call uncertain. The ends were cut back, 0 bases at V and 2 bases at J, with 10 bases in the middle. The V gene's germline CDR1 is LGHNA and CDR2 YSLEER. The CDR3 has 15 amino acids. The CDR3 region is CASSQEERQNYGYTF. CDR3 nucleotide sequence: TGCGCCAGCAGCCAAGAAGAGCGGCAAAACTATGGCTACACCTTC.

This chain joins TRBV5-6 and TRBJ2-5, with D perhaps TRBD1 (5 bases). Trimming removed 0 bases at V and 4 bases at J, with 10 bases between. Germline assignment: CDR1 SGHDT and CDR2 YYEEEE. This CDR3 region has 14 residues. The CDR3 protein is CASSLVQGVETQYF. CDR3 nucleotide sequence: TGTGCCAGCAGCTTGGTGCAGGGTGTAGAGACCCAGTACTTC.

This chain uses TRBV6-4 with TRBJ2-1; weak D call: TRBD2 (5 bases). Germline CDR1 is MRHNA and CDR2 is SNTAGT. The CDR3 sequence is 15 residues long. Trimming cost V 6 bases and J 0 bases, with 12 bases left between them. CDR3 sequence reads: CASSRGSSSYNEQFF. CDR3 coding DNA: TGTGCCAGCAGCCGGGGAAGCTCCTCCTACAATGAGCAGTTCTTC.

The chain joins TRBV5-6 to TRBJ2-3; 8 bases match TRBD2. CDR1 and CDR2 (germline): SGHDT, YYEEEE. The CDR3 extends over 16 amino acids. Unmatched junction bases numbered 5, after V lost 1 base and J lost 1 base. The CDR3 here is CASSLSKRGRTDTQYF. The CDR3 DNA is TGTGCCAGCAGCTTGTCTAAGCGGGGGCGCACAGATACGCAGTATTTT. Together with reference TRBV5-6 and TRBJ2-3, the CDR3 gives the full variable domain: DAGVTQSPTHLIKTRGQQVTLRCSPKSGHDTVSWYQQALGQGPQFIFQYYEEEERQRGNFPDRFSGHQFPNYSSELNVNALLLGDSALYLCASSLSKRGRTDTQYFGPGTRLTVL.

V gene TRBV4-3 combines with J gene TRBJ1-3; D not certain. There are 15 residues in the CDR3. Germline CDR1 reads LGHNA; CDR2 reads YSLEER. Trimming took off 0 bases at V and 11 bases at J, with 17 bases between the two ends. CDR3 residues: CASSQDLRVPEAIYF. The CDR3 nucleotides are TGCGCCAGCAGCCAAGATTTGAGGGTTCCGGAGGCCATATATTTT.

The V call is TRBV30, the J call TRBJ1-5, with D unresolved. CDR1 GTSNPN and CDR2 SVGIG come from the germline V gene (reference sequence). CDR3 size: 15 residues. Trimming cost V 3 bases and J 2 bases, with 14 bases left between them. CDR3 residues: CAWSGTGSGNQPQHF. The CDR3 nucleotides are TGTGCCTGGAGCGGAACCGGCAGCGGCAATCAGCCCCAGCATTTT.

The CDR3 loop reads CASSHGAGRGNQPQHF. The CDR3 DNA sequence: TGTGCCAGCAGCCATGGGGCGGGGAGGGGCAATCAGCCCCAGCATTTT. The V call is TRBV3-1 (or the pseudogene TRBV3-2), the J call TRBJ1-5, with D possibly matching TRBD1 (5 bases). The germline V and J ends were trimmed by 3 bases and 2 bases, with 14 bases remaining between them. Germline V gives CDR1 LGHDT, CDR2 YNNKEL (reference sequence). This CDR3 spans 16 amino acids.

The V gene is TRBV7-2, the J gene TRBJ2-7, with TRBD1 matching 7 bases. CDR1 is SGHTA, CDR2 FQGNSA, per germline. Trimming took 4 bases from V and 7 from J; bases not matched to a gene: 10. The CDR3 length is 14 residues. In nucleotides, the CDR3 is TGTGCCAGCAGCTCAGGACAGGTAACAGGGGAGCAGTACTTC. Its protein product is CASSSGQVTGEQYF.

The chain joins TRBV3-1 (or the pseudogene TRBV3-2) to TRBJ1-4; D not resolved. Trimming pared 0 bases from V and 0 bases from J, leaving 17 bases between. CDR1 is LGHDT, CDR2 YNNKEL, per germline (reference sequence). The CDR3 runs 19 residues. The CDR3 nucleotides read TGTGCCAGCAGCCAAGATGGCGGTACCTCGTCTGCAACTAATGAAAAACTGTTTTTT. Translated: CASSQDGGTSSATNEKLFF.

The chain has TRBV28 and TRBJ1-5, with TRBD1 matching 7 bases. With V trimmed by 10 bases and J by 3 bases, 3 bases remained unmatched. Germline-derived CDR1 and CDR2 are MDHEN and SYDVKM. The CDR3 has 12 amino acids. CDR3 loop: CATTGDNQPQHF. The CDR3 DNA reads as TGTGCCACCACAGGGGACAATCAGCCCCAGCATTTT. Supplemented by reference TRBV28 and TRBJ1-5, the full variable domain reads DVKVTQSSRYLVKRTGEKVFLECVQDMDHENMFWYRQDPGLGLRLIYFSYDVKMKEKGDIPEGYSVSREKKERFSLILESASTNQTSMYLCATTGDNQPQHFGDGTRLSIL.

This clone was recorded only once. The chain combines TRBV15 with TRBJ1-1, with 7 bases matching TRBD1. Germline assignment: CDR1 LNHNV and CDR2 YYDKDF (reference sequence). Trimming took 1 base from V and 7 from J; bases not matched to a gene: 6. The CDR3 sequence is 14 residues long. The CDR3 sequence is CATSRGRDSGEAFF. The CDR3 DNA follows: TGTGCCACCAGCAGAGGAAGGGACAGTGGTGAAGCTTTCTTT.

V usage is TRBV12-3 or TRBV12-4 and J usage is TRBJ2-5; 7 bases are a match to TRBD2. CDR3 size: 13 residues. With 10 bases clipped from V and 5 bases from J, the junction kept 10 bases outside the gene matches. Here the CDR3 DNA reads TGTGCCACTAGCGGTGGGTACATGGAGACCCAGTACTTC. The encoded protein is CATSGGYMETQYF.

The CDR3 loop reads CASSLPGQGASGELFF. CDR3 DNA: TGTGCCAGCAGCCTCCCGGGACAGGGGGCGTCCGGGGAGCTGTTTTTT. The chain employs TRBV7-6 and TRBJ2-2; TRBD1 aligns across 12 bases. The CDR3 covers 16 residues. The germline gives CDR1 SGHVS, CDR2 FNYEAQ. V gave up 5 bases and J gave up 6 bases; unmatched junction bases: 7.

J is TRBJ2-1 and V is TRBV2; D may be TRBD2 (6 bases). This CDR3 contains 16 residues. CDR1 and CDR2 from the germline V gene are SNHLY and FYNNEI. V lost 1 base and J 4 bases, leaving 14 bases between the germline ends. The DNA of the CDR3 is TGTGCCAGCAGTGAAGGTTCTTTAGCGGTTTACAATGAGCAGTTCTTC. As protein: CASSEGSLAVYNEQFF.

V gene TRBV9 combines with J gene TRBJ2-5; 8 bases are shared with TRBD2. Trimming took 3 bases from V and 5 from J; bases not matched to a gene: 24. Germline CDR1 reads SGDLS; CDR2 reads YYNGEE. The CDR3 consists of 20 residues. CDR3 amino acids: CASSDSKEPDRGGRGETQYF. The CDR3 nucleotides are TGTGCCAGCAGCGATAGCAAAGAGCCCGACCGGGGGGGGCGCGGGGAGACCCAGTACTTC. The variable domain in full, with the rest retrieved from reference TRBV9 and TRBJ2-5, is DSGVTQTPKHLITATGQRVTLRCSPRSGDLSVYWYQQSLDQGLQFLIQYYNGEERAKGNILERFSAQQFPDLHSELNLSSLELGDSALYFCASSDSKEPDRGGRGETQYFGPGTRLLVL.

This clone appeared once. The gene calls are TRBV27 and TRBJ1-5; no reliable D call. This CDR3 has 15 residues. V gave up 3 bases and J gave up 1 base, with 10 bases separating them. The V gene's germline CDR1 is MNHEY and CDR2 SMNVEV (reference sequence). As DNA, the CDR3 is TGTGCCAGCAGTTTCGGATTGGAGAGCAATCAGCCCCAGCATTTT. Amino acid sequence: CASSFGLESNQPQHF.

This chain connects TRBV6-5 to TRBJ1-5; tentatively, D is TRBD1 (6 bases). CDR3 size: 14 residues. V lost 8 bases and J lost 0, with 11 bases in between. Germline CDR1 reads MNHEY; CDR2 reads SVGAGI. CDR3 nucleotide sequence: TGTGCCAGCGCCAGGGGACGTAGCAATCAGCCCCAGCATTTT. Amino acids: CASARGRSNQPQHF.

DNA of the CDR3: TGTGCCAGCAGCTTGGACAGGGGATCGAGTGAGACCCAGTACTTC. This gives the protein CASSLDRGSSETQYF. The chain couples TRBV7-6 to TRBJ2-5; TRBD1 matches at 9 bases. CDR1 is SGHVS, CDR2 FNYEAQ, per germline. This CDR3 is 15 amino acids long. With V trimmed by 3 bases and J by 5 bases, 7 bases remained unmatched.

The CDR3 DNA is TGTGCCAGCAGCCCGTACAGGGGATTCGACACTGAAGCTTTCTTT. It codes for CASSPYRGFDTEAFF. The chain combines TRBV14 with TRBJ1-1; 7 nucleotides align to TRBD1. CDR1 and CDR2 (germline): SGHDN, FVKESK. This CDR3 has 15 amino acids. J gave up 3 bases and V 4 bases, and 8 bases lay outside the gene matches.

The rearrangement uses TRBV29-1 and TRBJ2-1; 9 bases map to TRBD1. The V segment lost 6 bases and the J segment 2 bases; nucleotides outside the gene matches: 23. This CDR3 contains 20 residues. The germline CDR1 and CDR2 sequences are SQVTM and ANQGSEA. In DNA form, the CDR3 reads TGCAGCGTCCCGCCCGCCCCGGGACAGGGTTACGGGTTTCCCTACAATGAGCAGTTCTTC. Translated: CSVPPAPGQGYGFPYNEQFF.

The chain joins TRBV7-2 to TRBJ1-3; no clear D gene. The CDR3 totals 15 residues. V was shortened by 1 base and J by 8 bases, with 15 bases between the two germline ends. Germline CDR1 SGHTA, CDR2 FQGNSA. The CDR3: CASSLVAPGPHTIYF. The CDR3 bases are TGTGCCAGCAGCTTAGTAGCGCCCGGGCCACACACCATATATTTT.

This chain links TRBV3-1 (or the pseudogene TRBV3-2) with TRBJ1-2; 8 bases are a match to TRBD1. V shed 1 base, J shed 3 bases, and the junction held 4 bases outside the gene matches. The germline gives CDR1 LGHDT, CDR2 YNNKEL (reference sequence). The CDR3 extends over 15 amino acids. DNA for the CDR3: TGTGCCAGCAGCCAAGGGACAGGGAGGGACTATGGCTACACCTTC. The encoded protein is CASSQGTGRDYGYTF.

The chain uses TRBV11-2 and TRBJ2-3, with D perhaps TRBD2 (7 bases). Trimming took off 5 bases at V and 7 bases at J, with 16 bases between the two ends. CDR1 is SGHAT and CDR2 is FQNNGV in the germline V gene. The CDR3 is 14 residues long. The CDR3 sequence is CASSKGGGLNTQYF. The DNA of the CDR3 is TGTGCCAGCAGCAAAGGGGGGGGTTTAAATACGCAGTATTTT.